These 19 T cell receptor beta chains were all obtained from the same sample, sequenced in a study of shared clonotypes between healthy human individuals. Here immunoSEQ multiplex PCR was the method, and the copy in TCRdb shows in-frame clones only, minus some. The sample consists of more than 2,000,000 clones, more than 90% of them appearing once. Specimen: naive CD4+ T cells sorted from blood. Subset described: CD45RA+ positively selected. The receptor source for this set is a man aged 18 to 35 in good health.

The chain uses TRBV19 and TRBJ2-1; D call uncertain. This CDR3 is built from 11 residues. V was shortened by 4 bases and J by 3 bases, with 1 base between the two germline ends. Germline-derived CDR1 and CDR2 are LNHDA and SQIVND (reference sequence). The CDR3 bases are TGTGCCAGTAGTAACTACAATGAGCAGTTCTTC. This sequence encodes CASSNYNEQFF.

In regard to this clone: The sample has other DNA sequences that encode this CDR3 too. The CDR3 protein is CASSLGGGSYEQYF. CDR3 coding DNA: TGTGCCAGCAGCTTGGGAGGCGGTTCCTACGAGCAGTACTTC. The chain combines TRBV5-6 with TRBJ2-7; no definite D call. The germline gives CDR1 SGHDT, CDR2 YYEEEE. This CDR3 contains 14 residues. V dropped 0 bases and J dropped 1 base, with 8 bases sitting between them.

The chain links TRBV7-9 to TRBJ2-5, with D possibly matching TRBD1 (6 bases). The DNA end is more similar to TRBJ2-7, so the J call may be wrong. The CDR3 contains 13 residues. Germline assignment: CDR1 SEHNR and CDR2 FQNEAQ (reference sequence). Here the CDR3 DNA reads TGTGCCAGCAGCTTAGGGGACACCTACGAGCAGTACTTC. Translation: CASSLGDTYEQYF.

This sequence joins TRBV6-1 and TRBJ2-3; D could derive from TRBD1 or TRBD2 (5 bases each). The CDR3 extends over 13 amino acids. V was shortened by 7 bases and J by 2 bases, with 10 bases between the two germline ends. CDR1 and CDR2 (germline): MNHNS, SASEGT. DNA for the CDR3: TGTGCCAGCATTGAGGGGAACACAGATACGCAGTATTTT. Translated: CASIEGNTDTQYF.

In nucleotides, the CDR3 is TGTGCCTGGAGTGGAATGGGATCCTACAATGAGCAGTTCTTC. The encoded protein is CAWSGMGSYNEQFF. The V call is TRBV30, the J call TRBJ2-1, with unresolved D. The CDR3 contains 14 residues. The germline gives CDR1 GTSNPN, CDR2 SVGIG (reference sequence). V was pared by 1 base and J by 1 base, with 8 bases between. Variable domain in full (rest from reference TRBV30 and TRBJ2-1): SQTIHQWPATLVQPVGSPLSLECTVEGTSNPNLYWYRQAAGRGLQLLFYSVGIGQISSEVPQNLSASRPQDRQFILSSKKLLLSDSGFYLCAWSGMGSYNEQFFGPGTRLTVL.

The chain links TRBV5-1 to TRBJ2-2; possible D gene TRBD1, 6 bases. CDR1 and CDR2 (germline): SGHRS, YFSETQ. The CDR3 has 16 residues. Trimming shortened V by 5 bases and J by 0 bases, and 14 bases separated the two germline ends. This CDR3 reads CASRETGTTNTGELFF. The CDR3 coding sequence is TGCGCCAGCAGAGAAACCGGGACAACGAACACCGGGGAGCTGTTTTTT. Full variable domain (missing parts from reference TRBV5-1 and TRBJ2-2): KAGVTQTPRYLIKTRGQQVTLSCSPISGHRSVSWYQQTPGQGLQFLFEYFSETQRNKGNFPGRFSGRQFSNSRSEMNVSTLELGDSALYLCASRETGTTNTGELFFGEGSRLTVL.

V and J are TRBV6-5 and TRBJ2-2, with D hard to call. Germline V CDR1 and CDR2: MNHEY, SVGAGI. This CDR3 has 12 residues. V was shortened by 6 bases and J by 7 bases, with 9 bases between the two germline ends. The CDR3 region has the DNA TGTGCCAGCAGGAACCTGGGCGGGGAGCTGTTTTTT. This codes for CASRNLGGELFF.

Comment on this clone: The sample carries other DNA sequences with the same CDR3. V and J are TRBV9 and TRBJ1-2; TRBD1 matches 9 bases. The CDR3 sequence is 15 residues long. With V trimmed by 2 bases and J by 2 bases, 4 bases remained unmatched. Per the germline V gene, CDR1 is SGDLS and CDR2 is YYNGEE. CDR3 nucleotide sequence: TGTGCCAGCAGCGTGGAAGGACAGGGGAACTATGGCTACACCTTC. Amino acids: CASSVEGQGNYGYTF.

Only a few counts were recorded for this clone. DNA of the CDR3: TGTGCCAGCAGTGGGCAGTACACAGATACGCAGTATTTT. This gives the protein CASSGQYTDTQYF. This chain joins TRBV2 and TRBJ2-3; no definite D call. The CDR3 consists of 13 residues. Trimming took off 4 bases at V and 2 bases at J, with 7 bases between the two ends. From germline, CDR1 is SNHLY and CDR2 FYNNEI.

This clone appeared a few times. This sequence joins TRBV27 and TRBJ1-1; 8 nucleotides align to TRBD1. There are 13 residues in the CDR3. Germline values: CDR1 MNHEY, CDR2 SMNVEV (reference sequence). J was trimmed by 3 bases and V by 5 bases; bases with no gene match: 2. CDR3 DNA: TGTGCCAGCAGTAAGGGACAGGACACTGAAGCTTTCTTT. Protein sequence: CASSKGQDTEAFF.

This sequence joins TRBV6-5 and TRBJ2-1; D gene uncertain. From germline, CDR1 is MNHEY and CDR2 SVGAGI. The CDR3 runs to 13 residues. Trimming pared 0 bases from V and 6 bases from J, leaving 6 bases between. The CDR3 region has the DNA TGTGCCAGCAGTTACTCAGGCTTCAATGAGCAGTTCTTC. Translation gives CASSYSGFNEQFF.

The chain couples TRBV10-3 to TRBJ2-3; D uncertain. The CDR3 covers 10 residues. V was shortened by 10 bases and J by 6 bases, with 8 bases between the two germline ends. Looked up from germline, CDR1 is ENHRY and CDR2 is SYGVKD. CDR3 sequence reads: CASGSDTQYF. CDR3 nucleotide sequence: TGTGCCAGTGGGTCTGATACGCAGTATTTT.

V usage is TRBV6-5 and J usage is TRBJ1-2, with TRBD1 identical over 8 bases. The CDR3 is 13 amino acids. Germline loops: CDR1 MNHEY, CDR2 SVGAGI. V lost 5 bases, J lost 8 bases, and 7 bases stayed unmatched. CDR3 region: CASSRQGPGGYTF. The CDR3 coding sequence is TGTGCCAGCAGTCGACAGGGGCCGGGGGGCTACACCTTC.

A remark on this clone: The sample has other DNA sequences that encode this CDR3 too. The rearrangement uses TRBV30 and TRBJ1-4, with D possibly being TRBD1 (5 bases). CDR1 GTSNPN and CDR2 SVGIG come from the germline V gene (reference sequence). This CDR3 spans 13 amino acids. The V end was cut by 1 base, the J end by 3 bases, with 6 bases between. CDR3 sequence reads: CAWSGGPNEKLFF. In nucleotides, the CDR3 is TGTGCCTGGAGTGGGGGCCCTAATGAAAAACTGTTTTTT.

Of note for this clone: Additional DNA sequences in this sample encode the identical CDR3. The CDR3 DNA sequence: TGTGCCTGGAGTGGGGGAGGCTACGAGCAGTACTTC. Translating gives CAWSGGGYEQYF. The chain joins TRBV30 to TRBJ2-7, with a possible D match to TRBD2 (6 bases). V was shortened by 1 base and J by 3 bases, with 7 bases between the two germline ends. The CDR3 covers 12 residues. Germline V lookup: CDR1 GTSNPN, CDR2 SVGIG (reference sequence).

V is TRBV28 and J is TRBJ2-7; D gene ambiguous. V lost 7 bases and J lost 9, with 16 bases in between. Germline CDR1 reads MDHEN; CDR2 reads SYDVKM. The CDR3 covers 12 residues. Here the CDR3 reads CASTKYRRWQYF. CDR3 sequence (DNA): TGTGCCAGCACTAAATATCGGAGATGGCAGTACTTC.

The sample holds a few counts of this clone. The chain employs TRBV10-1 and TRBJ2-7, with D perhaps TRBD1 (5 bases). Germline CDR1 WNHNN, CDR2 SYGVQD (reference sequence). The CDR3 sequence is 13 residues long. Trimming took 8 bases from V and 3 from J, leaving 14 bases between them. Here the CDR3 DNA reads TGCGCCAGCCGAGTCAGGGAAATCTACGAGCAGTACTTC. Protein: CASRVREIYEQYF.

This chain joins TRBV7-8 and TRBJ1-6, with D possibly TRBD1 on 6 matching bases. The germline V gene encodes CDR1 SGHVS and CDR2 FQNEAQ. The CDR3 length is 13 residues. Between the trimmed V and J ends, which lost 5 bases and 10 bases, there was a span of 12 bases. As DNA, the CDR3 is TGTGCCAGCAGCCCAGGGGCTCAATCACCCCTCCACTTT. Translating it yields CASSPGAQSPLHF.

The genes are TRBV30 and TRBJ1-6; no firm D call. This CDR3 spans 15 amino acids. The germline gives CDR1 GTSNPN, CDR2 SVGIG (reference sequence). V lost 4 bases to trimming and J lost 7 bases, with 17 bases between them. This CDR3 is CAWKELGRRNSPLHF. The CDR3 DNA reads TGTGCCTGGAAAGAACTAGGACGAAGAAATTCACCCCTCCACTTT.